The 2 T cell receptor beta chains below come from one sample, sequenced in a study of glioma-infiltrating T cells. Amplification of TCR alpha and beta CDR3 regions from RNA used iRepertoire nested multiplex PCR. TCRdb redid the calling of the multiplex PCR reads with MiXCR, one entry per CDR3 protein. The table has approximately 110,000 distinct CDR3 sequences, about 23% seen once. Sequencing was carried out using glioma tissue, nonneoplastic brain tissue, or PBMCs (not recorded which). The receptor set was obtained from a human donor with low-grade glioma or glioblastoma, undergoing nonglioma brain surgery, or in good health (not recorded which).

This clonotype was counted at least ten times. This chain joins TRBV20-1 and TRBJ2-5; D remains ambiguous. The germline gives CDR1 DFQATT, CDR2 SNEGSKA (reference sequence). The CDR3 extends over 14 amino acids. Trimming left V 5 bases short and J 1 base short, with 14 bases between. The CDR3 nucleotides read TGCAGTGCTCAACCGACAAGCACCCAAGAGACCCAGTACTTC. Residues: CSAQPTSTQETQYF.

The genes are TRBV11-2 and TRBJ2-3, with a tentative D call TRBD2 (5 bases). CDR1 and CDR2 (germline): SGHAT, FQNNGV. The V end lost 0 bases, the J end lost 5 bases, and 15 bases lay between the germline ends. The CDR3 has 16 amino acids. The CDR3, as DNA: TGTGCCAGCAGCTTAGACGCTACTGTTGGGAGAGATACGCAGTATTTT. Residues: CASSLDATVGRDTQYF.